This record covers a single TCR beta chain. This specimen belongs to a study of blood T cell repertoires in COVID-19. Study-level background: Sites across the United States, Italy and Spain contributed samples from acute and convalescent COVID-19.

Authors' data handling: Amplification from reference gene primers served as the basis for estimated nucleated cell counts. Some clones are missing from TCRdb's copy, which holds only in-frame ones; the method was immunoSEQ multiplex PCR. V, J and clone size derive from that table, while D and trimming were established from the DNA sequence. Among about 49,000 clones listed, about 71% were seen once. Sequenced input: peripheral blood. This TCR was sampled from a woman in her 70s with acute or convalescent COVID-19.

The CDR3 nucleotides read TGTGCCAGTAGTTTCTCGTCCCTTAATCAGCCCCAGCATTTT. This gives the protein CASSFSSLNQPQHF. The rearrangement links TRBV19 to TRBJ1-5; D is uncertain. CDR1 and CDR2 (germline): LNHDA, SQIVND (reference sequence). The CDR3 runs 14 residues. V was shortened by 5 bases and J by 4 bases, with 12 bases between the two germline ends.